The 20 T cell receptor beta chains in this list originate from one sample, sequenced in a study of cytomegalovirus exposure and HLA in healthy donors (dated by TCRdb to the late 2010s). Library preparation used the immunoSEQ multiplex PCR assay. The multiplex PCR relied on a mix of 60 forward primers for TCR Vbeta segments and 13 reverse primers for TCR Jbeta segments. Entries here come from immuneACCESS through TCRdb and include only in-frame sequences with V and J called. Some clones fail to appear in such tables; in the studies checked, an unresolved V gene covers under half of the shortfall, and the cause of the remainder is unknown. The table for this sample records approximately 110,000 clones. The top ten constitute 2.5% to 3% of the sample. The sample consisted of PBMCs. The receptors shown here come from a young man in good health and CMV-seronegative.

The CDR3 nucleotides read TGTGCCGGAGAGCTCCCGACAGGGGTTTCGGGCACTGAAGCTTTCTTT. Its translation: CAGELPTGVSGTEAFF. The chain employs TRBV30 and TRBJ1-1; TRBD1 agrees at 8 bases. The CDR3 runs to 16 residues. The V segment lost 8 bases and the J segment 4 bases; nucleotides outside the gene matches: 18. CDR1 GTSNPN and CDR2 SVGIG come from the germline V gene (reference sequence).

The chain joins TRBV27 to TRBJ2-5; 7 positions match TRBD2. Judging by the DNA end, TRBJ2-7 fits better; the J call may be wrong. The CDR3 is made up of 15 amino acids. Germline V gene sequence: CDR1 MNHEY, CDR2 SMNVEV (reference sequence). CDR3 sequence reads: CASSKTSTGANEQYF. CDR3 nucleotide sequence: TGTGCCAGCAGTAAGACTAGCACTGGCGCCAACGAGCAGTACTTC.

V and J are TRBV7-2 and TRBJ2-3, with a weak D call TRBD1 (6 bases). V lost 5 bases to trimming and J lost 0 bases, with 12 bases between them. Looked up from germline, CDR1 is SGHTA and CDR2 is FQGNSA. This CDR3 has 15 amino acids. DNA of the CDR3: TGTGCCAGCAGCCCCCAGGGGAAAAGCACAGATACGCAGTATTTT. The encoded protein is CASSPQGKSTDTQYF.

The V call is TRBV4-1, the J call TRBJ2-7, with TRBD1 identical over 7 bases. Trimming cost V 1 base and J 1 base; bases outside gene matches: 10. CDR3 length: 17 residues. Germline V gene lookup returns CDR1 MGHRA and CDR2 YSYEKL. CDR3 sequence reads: CASSQGHGAQGSYEQYF. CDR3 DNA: TGCGCCAGCAGCCAAGGACATGGGGCACAGGGGTCCTACGAGCAGTACTTC.

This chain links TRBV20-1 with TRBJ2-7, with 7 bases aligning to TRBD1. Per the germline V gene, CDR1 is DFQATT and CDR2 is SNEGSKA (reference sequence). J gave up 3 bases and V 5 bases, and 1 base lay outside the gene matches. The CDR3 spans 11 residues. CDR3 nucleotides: TGCAGTGCTCACAGGGGCTACGAGCAGTACTTC. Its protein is CSAHRGYEQYF.

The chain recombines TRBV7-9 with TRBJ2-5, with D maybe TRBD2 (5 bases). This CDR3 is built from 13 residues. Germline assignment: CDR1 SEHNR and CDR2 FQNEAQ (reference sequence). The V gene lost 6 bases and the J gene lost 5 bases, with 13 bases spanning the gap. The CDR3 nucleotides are TGTGCCAGCAGGAGAGGGTCTTCGGAGACCCAGTACTTC. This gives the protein CASRRGSSETQYF.

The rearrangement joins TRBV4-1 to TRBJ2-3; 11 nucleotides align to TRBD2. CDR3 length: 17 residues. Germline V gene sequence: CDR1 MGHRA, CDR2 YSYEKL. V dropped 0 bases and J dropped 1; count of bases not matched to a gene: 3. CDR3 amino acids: CASSQDGGLAGTDTQYF. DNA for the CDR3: TGCGCCAGCAGCCAAGATGGGGGACTAGCGGGCACAGATACGCAGTATTTT.

The CDR3 is CASSPGTFLNTEAFF. CDR3 coding DNA: TGTGCCAGCAGCCCCGGGACATTTTTGAACACTGAAGCTTTCTTT. This chain links TRBV7-6 with TRBJ1-1, with D perhaps matching TRBD1 (6 bases). V gave up 5 bases and J gave up 0 bases, with 13 bases separating them. From germline, CDR1 is SGHVS and CDR2 FNYEAQ. The CDR3 totals 15 residues. The full variable domain, with the rest looked up from reference TRBV7-6 and TRBJ1-1, is GAGVSQSPRYKVTKRGQDVALRCDPISGHVSLYWYRQALGQGPEFLTYFNYEAQQDKSGLPNDRFSAERPEGSISTLTIQRTEQRDSAMYRCASSPGTFLNTEAFFGQGTRLTVV.

This chain's CDR3 is CASRRGDSNEKLFF. CDR3 nucleotide sequence: TGTGCCTCCCGGAGGGGTGACTCCAATGAAAAACTGTTTTTT. This rearrangement joins TRBV6-5 to TRBJ1-4, with D maybe TRBD1 (5 bases). V was shortened by 11 bases and J by 5 bases, with 18 bases between the two germline ends. The germline gives CDR1 MNHEY, CDR2 SVGAGI. The CDR3 contains 14 residues.

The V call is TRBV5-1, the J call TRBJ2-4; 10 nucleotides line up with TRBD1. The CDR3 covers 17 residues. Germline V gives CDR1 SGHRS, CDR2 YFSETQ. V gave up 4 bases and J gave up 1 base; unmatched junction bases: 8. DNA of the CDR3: TGCGCCAGCAGCATAAGACAGGGGGCGGGGGCCAAAAACATTCAGTACTTC. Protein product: CASSIRQGAGAKNIQYF.

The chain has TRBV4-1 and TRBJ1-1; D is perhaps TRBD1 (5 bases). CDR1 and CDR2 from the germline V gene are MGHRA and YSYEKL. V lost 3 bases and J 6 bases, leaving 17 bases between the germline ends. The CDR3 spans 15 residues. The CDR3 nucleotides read TGCGCCAGCAGCCAGCCAGGCCAGGGCAATGCTGAAGCTTTCTTT. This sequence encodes CASSQPGQGNAEAFF.

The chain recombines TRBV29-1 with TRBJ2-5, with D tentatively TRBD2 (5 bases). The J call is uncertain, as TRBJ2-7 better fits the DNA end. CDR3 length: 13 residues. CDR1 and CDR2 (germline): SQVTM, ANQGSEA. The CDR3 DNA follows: TGCAGCGTTGAGCATCAGGACTCATACGAGCAGTACTTC. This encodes CSVEHQDSYEQYF.

This CDR3 reads CASSVSKDRGGTEAFF. As DNA, the CDR3 is TGTGCCAGCAGCGTTTCCAAGGACAGGGGAGGGACTGAAGCTTTCTTT. J is TRBJ1-1 and V is TRBV9, with 9 bases lining up with TRBD1. CDR1 and CDR2 (germline): SGDLS, YYNGEE. This CDR3 region has 16 residues. V lost 2 bases to trimming and J lost 5 bases; unmatched junction nucleotides: 10.

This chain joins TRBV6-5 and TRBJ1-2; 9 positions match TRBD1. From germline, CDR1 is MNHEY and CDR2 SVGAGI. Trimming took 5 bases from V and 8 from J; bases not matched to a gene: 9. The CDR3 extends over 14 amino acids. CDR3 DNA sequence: TGTGCCAGCAGTCGGGGACAGGGATGGGAGGGCTACACCTTC. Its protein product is CASSRGQGWEGYTF.

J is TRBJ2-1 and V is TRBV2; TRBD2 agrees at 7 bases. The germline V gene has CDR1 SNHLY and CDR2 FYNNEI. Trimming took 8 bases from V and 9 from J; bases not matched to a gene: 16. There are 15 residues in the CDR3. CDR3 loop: CASVPTAVRESEQFF. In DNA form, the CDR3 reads TGTGCCAGCGTACCGACTGCGGTGCGGGAGAGTGAGCAGTTCTTC. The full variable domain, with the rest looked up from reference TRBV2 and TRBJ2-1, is EPEVTQTPSHQVTQMGQEVILRCVPISNHLYFYWYRQILGQKVEFLVSFYNNEISEKSEIFDDQFSVERPDGSNFTLKIRSTKLEDSAMYFCASVPTAVRESEQFFGPGTRLTVL.

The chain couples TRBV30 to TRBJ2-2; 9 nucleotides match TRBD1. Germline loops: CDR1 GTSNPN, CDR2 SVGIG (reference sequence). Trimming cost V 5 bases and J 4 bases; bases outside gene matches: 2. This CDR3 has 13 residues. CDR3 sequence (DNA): TGTGCCTGGGGACAGGGGAGCACCGGGGAGCTGTTTTTT. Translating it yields CAWGQGSTGELFF.

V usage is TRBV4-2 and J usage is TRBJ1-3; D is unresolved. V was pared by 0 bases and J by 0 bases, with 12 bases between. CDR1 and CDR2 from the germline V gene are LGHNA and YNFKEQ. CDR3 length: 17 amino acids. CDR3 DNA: TGTGCCAGCAGCCAAGAGCCCGTAGTGCTCTCTGGAAACACCATATATTTT. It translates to CASSQEPVVLSGNTIYF.

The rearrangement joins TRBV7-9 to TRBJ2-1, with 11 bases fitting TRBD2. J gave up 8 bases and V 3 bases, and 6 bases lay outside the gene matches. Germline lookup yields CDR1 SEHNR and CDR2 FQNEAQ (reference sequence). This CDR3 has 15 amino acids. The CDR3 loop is CASSLASGRTDEQFF. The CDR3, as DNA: TGTGCCAGCAGCTTGGCTAGCGGGAGGACGGATGAGCAGTTCTTC.

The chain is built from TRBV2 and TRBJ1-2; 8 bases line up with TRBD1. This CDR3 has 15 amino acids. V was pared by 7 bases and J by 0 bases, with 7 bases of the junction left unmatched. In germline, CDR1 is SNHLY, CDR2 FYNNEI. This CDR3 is CASNPRDRSNYGYTF. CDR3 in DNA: TGTGCCAGCAATCCACGGGACAGGTCTAACTATGGCTACACCTTC.

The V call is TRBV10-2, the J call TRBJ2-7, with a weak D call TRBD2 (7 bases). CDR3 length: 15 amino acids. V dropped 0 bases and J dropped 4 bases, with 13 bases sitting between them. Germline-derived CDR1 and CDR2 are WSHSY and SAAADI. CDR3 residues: CASSESEGGGYEQYF. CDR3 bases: TGCGCCAGCAGTGAGTCGGAGGGAGGGGGGTACGAGCAGTACTTC.